Each of the 15 T cell receptor beta chains below was sequenced from the same sample in a study of blood T cell repertoires in COVID-19. Repertoires were generated with immunoSEQ multiplex PCR, while TCRdb's copy carries only in-frame clones and drops some. The repertoire holds 400,000 to 450,000 clones, with around 90% as singletons. The sample taken for sequencing was peripheral blood. These receptors came from a man younger than 35 with COVID-19, enrolled during active disease.

The chain couples TRBV21-1 to TRBJ1-2. TRBV21-1 is a listed pseudogene. The CDR3 consists of 16 residues. The CDR3 sequence is CASSRKPRLPNYGYTF. CDR3 in DNA: TGTGCCAGCAGCAGAAAACCGCGGCTACCAAACTATGGCTACACCTTC.

This sequence joins TRBV5-4 and TRBJ2-7; D is ambiguous. CDR1 SGHNT and CDR2 YYREEE come from the germline V gene (reference sequence). The CDR3 has 13 amino acids. V was cut by 7 bases and J by 4 bases, with 15 bases left in between. This chain's CDR3 is CASSRSPGYEQYF. The CDR3 DNA follows: TGTGCCAGCTCGAGGAGCCCCGGTTACGAGCAGTACTTC.

The chain has TRBV18 and TRBJ2-2; the match to TRBD2 covers 10 bases. The J segment lost 4 bases and the V segment lost 0 bases, leaving 5 bases of the junction unmatched. The CDR3 spans 17 residues. Germline-derived CDR1 and CDR2 are KGHSH and LQKENI. CDR3 region: CASSPPRVAGGTGELFF. The CDR3 DNA reads TGTGCCAGCTCACCACCGCGGGTAGCGGGGGGCACCGGGGAGCTGTTTTTT.

The CDR3 DNA follows: TGTGCCAAAACCAGCGCCAACACCGGGGAGCTGTTTTTT. Protein: CAKTSANTGELFF. The genes are TRBV7-2 and TRBJ2-2, with D hard to call. Deletions cut 10 bases from V and 2 bases from J, with 11 bases between. Looked up from germline, CDR1 is SGHTA and CDR2 is FQGNSA. The CDR3 length is 13 residues.

V usage is TRBV19 and J usage is TRBJ2-7; TRBD2 aligns across 10 bases. The length of the CDR3 is 16 residues. V was pared by 3 bases and J by 0 bases, with 5 bases of the junction left unmatched. Germline assignment: CDR1 LNHDA and CDR2 SQIVND (reference sequence). CDR3 amino acids: CASSIASGGTSYEQYF. The CDR3 DNA sequence: TGTGCCAGTAGTATCGCTAGCGGGGGAACCTCCTACGAGCAGTACTTC.

The chain uses TRBV19 and TRBJ1-2; possibly TRBD1 for D (5 bases). Trimming shortened V by 9 bases and J by 8 bases, and 16 bases separated the two germline ends. The CDR3 has 12 residues. From germline, CDR1 is LNHDA and CDR2 SQIVND (reference sequence). The CDR3 loop reads CASRRSGGGYTF. The CDR3 coding sequence is TGTGCCAGCAGAAGGTCGGGGGGAGGCTACACCTTC.

CDR3 in amino acids: CATSRVSGVGGYTF. The CDR3, as DNA: TGTGCCACCAGCAGAGTGTCGGGGGTTGGAGGCTACACCTTC. This rearrangement joins TRBV15 to TRBJ1-2; D possibly corresponds to TRBD1 (5 bases). Germline V lookup: CDR1 LNHNV, CDR2 YYDKDF (reference sequence). Trimming removed 1 base at V and 8 bases at J, with 14 bases between. The CDR3 loop spans 14 amino acids.

This clone came up many times. J is TRBJ1-6 and V is TRBV7-2, with TRBD1 identical over 9 bases. The CDR3 totals 13 residues. Per the germline V gene, CDR1 is SGHTA and CDR2 is FQGNSA. The junction had 7 bases not matched to a gene; V was cut back by 3 bases and J by 16 bases. The CDR3: CASSLARDRALHF. For the CDR3, the DNA is TGTGCCAGCAGCTTGGCCCGGGACAGGGCTCTCCACTTT.

The chain uses TRBV11-3 and TRBJ2-1, with TRBD2 identical over 8 bases. The CDR3 extends over 17 amino acids. CDR1 and CDR2 from the germline V gene are SGHNT and YENEEA. Losses at the gene ends were 5 bases for V and 2 bases for J; bases not matched to a gene: 11. CDR3 bases: TGTGCCAGCAGCACCCGGGAAAGCGGGGGTACCTACAATGAGCAGTTCTTC. Translated: CASSTRESGGTYNEQFF.

The V gene is TRBV6-5, the J gene TRBJ2-3; 7 bases match TRBD2. V lost 3 bases to trimming and J lost 5 bases; unmatched junction nucleotides: 8. The CDR3 is 15 amino acids. CDR1 is MNHEY and CDR2 is SVGAGI in the germline V gene. Here the CDR3 reads CASSYGAGWEDTQYF. CDR3 coding DNA: TGTGCCAGCAGTTATGGAGCGGGATGGGAAGATACGCAGTATTTT.

The V call is TRBV19, the J call TRBJ2-1; weak D call: TRBD1 (6 bases). This CDR3 is built from 16 residues. Between the trimmed V and J ends, which lost 4 bases and 1 base, there was a span of 14 bases. Per germline, CDR1 LNHDA and CDR2 SQIVND (reference sequence). CDR3 in amino acids: CASSNLRRGSYNEQFF. The DNA of the CDR3 is TGTGCCAGTAGTAACCTCAGAAGGGGGTCCTACAATGAGCAGTTCTTC.

The chain employs TRBV9 and TRBJ2-3, with TRBD1 matching over 10 bases. The CDR3 consists of 16 residues. J was trimmed by 6 bases and V by 1 base; bases with no gene match: 8. The V gene's germline CDR1 is SGDLS and CDR2 YYNGEE. The CDR3: CASSVWTGQGSDTQYF. The CDR3, as DNA: TGTGCCAGCAGCGTATGGACGGGACAGGGGTCCGATACGCAGTATTTT.

The chain joins TRBV7-9 to TRBJ2-6, with D hard to call. This CDR3 has 13 residues. From germline, CDR1 is SEHNR and CDR2 FQNEAQ (reference sequence). The V and J ends lost 7 bases and 0 bases respectively, with 4 bases between them. Here the CDR3 reads CASTYSGANVLTF. For the CDR3, the DNA is TGTGCCAGCACCTACTCTGGGGCCAACGTCCTGACTTTC.

This clone was seen more than once but under ten times. This chain joins TRBV10-3 and TRBJ2-7, with 10 bases fitting TRBD2. Trimming at V came to 6 bases and at J to 2 bases, leaving 13 bases not matched to a gene. Germline V gene sequence: CDR1 ENHRY, CDR2 SYGVKD. The CDR3 length is 17 residues. CDR3 bases: TGTGCCATCAGGACAGGGAAGACTAGCGGGTCAACCTACGAGCAGTACTTC. This codes for CAIRTGKTSGSTYEQYF.

This chain uses TRBV5-1 with TRBJ2-7; D not certain. Trimming stripped 0 bases from V and 6 bases from J, with 13 bases between. The CDR3 extends over 14 amino acids. Germline V gene lookup returns CDR1 SGHRS and CDR2 YFSETQ. CDR3 amino acids: CASSLGHLVSEQYF. The CDR3 bases are TGCGCCAGCAGCTTGGGACACTTAGTAAGCGAGCAGTACTTC.